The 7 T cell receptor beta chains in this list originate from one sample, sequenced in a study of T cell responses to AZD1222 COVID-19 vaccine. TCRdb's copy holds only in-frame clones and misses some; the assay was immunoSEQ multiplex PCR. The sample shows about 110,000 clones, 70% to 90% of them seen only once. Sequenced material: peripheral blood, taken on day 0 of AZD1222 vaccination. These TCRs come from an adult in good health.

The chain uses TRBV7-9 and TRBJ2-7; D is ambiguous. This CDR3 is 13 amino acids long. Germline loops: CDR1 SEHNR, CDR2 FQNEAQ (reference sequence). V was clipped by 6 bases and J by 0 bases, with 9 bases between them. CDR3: CASSFSASYEQYF. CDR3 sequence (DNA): TGTGCCAGCAGTTTTTCAGCCTCCTACGAGCAGTACTTC.

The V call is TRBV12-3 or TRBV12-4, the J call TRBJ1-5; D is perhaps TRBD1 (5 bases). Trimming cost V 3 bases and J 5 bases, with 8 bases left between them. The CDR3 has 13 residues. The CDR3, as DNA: TGTGCCAGCAGTTTTAGCAGGGATCAGCCCCAGCATTTT. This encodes CASSFSRDQPQHF.

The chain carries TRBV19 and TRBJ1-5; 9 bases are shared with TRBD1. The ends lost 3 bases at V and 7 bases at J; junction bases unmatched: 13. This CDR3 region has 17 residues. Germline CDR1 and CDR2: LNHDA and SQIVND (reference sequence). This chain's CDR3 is CASSMSGGQGDFQPQHF. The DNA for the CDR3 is TGTGCCAGTAGTATGTCTGGGGGACAGGGAGACTTCCAGCCCCAGCATTTT.

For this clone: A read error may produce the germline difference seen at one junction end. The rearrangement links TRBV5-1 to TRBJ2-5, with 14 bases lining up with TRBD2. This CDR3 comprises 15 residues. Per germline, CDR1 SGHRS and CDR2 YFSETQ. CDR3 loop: CASTLGLAGVETQYF. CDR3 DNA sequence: TGCGCCAGCACCTTGGGACTAGCGGGGGTAGAGACCCAGTACTTC.

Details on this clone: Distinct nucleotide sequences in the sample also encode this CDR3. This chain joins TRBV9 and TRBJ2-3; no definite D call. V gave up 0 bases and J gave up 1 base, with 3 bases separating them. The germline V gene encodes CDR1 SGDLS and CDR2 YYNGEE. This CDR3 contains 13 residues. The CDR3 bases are TGTGCCAGCAGCGTAGGAGGCACAGATACGCAGTATTTT. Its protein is CASSVGGTDTQYF.

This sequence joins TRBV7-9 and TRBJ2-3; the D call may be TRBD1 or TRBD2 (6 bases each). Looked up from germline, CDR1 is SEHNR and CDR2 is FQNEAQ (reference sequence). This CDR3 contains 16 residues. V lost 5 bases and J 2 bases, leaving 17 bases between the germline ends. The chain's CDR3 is CASSVPLGGFTDTQYF. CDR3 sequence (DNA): TGTGCCAGCAGCGTCCCCTTGGGGGGCTTCACAGATACGCAGTATTTT.

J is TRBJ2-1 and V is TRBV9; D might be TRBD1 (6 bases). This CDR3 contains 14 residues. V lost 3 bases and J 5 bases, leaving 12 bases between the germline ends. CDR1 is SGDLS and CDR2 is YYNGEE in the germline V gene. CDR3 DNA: TGTGCCAGCAGCGAGGGGGTCGCCCACAATGAGCAGTTCTTC. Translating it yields CASSEGVAHNEQFF.